What follows is one TCR beta chain and its context. Its antigen is still unknown. This CDR3 is 14 amino acids long. Looked up from germline, CDR1 is SGHNT and CDR2 is YYREEE (reference sequence). V lost 4 bases and J lost 5; bases outside the gene matches: 6. The entry originates in a study of tumor-infiltrating lymphocytes in localized non-small cell lung cancer. Whole-study context: Some samples were collected after neoadjuvant chemotherapy; smokers, never-smokers and several histologies were included.

Study findings and constraints: T-cell fraction did not differ between immunotypes IM1 and IM2. No link was found between tumor T-cell fraction and recurrence-free survival. Different pieces of the same tissue went to different assays, confounding technical variation with intratumor heterogeneity.

The assay was immunoSEQ multiplex PCR, and TCRdb's table has in-frame clones only and misses some. The sample comprises about 14,000 clones, about four fifths of which are singletons, and 19% rests with the top ten. The TCR was taken from a human donor with non-small cell lung cancer. Sequences were obtained from lung tumor tissue. The rearrangement links TRBV5-4 to TRBJ2-5; TRBD2 aligns across 9 bases. CDR3 loop: CASSASGVGETQYF. In DNA, the CDR3 is TGTGCCAGCAGCGCTAGCGGGGTCGGGGAGACCCAGTACTTC. The whole variable domain, remainder taken from reference TRBV5-4 and TRBJ2-5, is ETGVTQSPTHLIKTRGQQVTLRCSSQSGHNTVSWYQQALGQGPQFIFQYYREEENGRGNFPPRFSGLQFPNYSSELNVNALELDDSALYLCASSASGVGETQYFGPGTRLLVL.